These T cell receptor beta chains were read from a single sample in a study of cytomegalovirus exposure and HLA in healthy donors. Produced via immunoSEQ multiplex PCR; TCRdb's table is partial and in-frame only. The profile covers around 160,000 clones, with 75% to 80% appearing a single time and 3% taken by the ten largest. The sequencing input was PBMCs. These receptors were taken from a man between 35 and 55 years old in good health and CMV-seropositive. CDR3s include the opening cysteine and the closing phenylalanine or tryptophan. Each record gives: clone size, CDR3 length, V gene, J gene, D gene, CDR3 DNA, CDR3 protein. D genes are given only for firm matches. The size field is filled for only some rows; it gives once, few, many or a size class.

-,15,TRBV7-3,TRBJ2-2,TRBD2,TGTGCCAGCAGCCCGGCTAGCGGGAGCGCCGGGGAGCTGTTTTTT,CASSPASGSAGELFF
-,15,TRBV5-1,TRBJ1-2,-,TGCGCCAGCAGCCGTGGGGAGGGGTCCTTTGGTGGCTACACCTTC,CASSRGEGSFGGYTF
-,15,TRBV21-1,TRBJ2-5,-,TGTGCCAGCATTCGGACAGGGGGCCACCAAGAGACCCAGTACTTC,CASIRTGGHQETQYF
-,15,TRBV7-2,TRBJ2-3,TRBD1,TGTGCCAGCAGCTTAAATGGACAGGGAGCAGATACGCAGTATTTT,CASSLNGQGADTQYF
-,14,TRBV4-2,TRBJ2-2,TRBD2,TGTGCCAGCAGGACCCTGACTAGCAACGGGGAGCTGTTTTTT,CASRTLTSNGELFF
once,14,TRBV7-9,TRBJ1-2,-,TGTGCCAGCAGCTTAACAGGATCGAACTATGGCTACACCTTC,CASSLTGSNYGYTF
once,15,TRBV19,TRBJ1-1,TRBD1,TGTGCCGTACAAGAGTGGGGAAGTCAGGGGGTTCGAGCTTTCTTT,CAVQEWGSQGVRAFF
-,13,TRBV5-1,TRBJ2-7,-,TGCGCCAGCAGCTCCCAGGGTTCCTACGAGCAGTACTTC,CASSSQGSYEQYF
-,19,TRBV6-1,TRBJ2-1,TRBD2,TGTGCCAGCAGTGAAATGGGGACTAGCGGGATGAGCTCCTACAATGAGCAGTTCTTC,CASSEMGTSGMSSYNEQFF
-,13,TRBV18,TRBJ1-1,TRBD1,TGTGCCAGCTCACCTTCCGACAGGGGTGAAGCTTTCTTT,CASSPSDRGEAFF
medium-sized,17,TRBV9,TRBJ2-3,TRBD1,TGTGCCAGCAGCGTAGAAAGAGGGGGCGGAGGCACAGATACGCAGTATTTT,CASSVERGGGGTDTQYF
-,13,TRBV27,TRBJ2-5,-,TGTGCCAGCAGGAGGTATAGCCAAGAGACCCAGTACTTC,CASRRYSQETQYF
-,14,TRBV2,TRBJ2-2,TRBD2,TGTGCCAGAGGGACTAGCGGCAACACCGGGGAGCTGTTTTTT,CARGTSGNTGELFF
-,16,TRBV19,TRBJ2-3,-,TGTGCCAGTAGTTCCCTGTCTTCCTCCTCCACAGATACGCAGTATTTT,CASSSLSSSSTDTQYF
few,14,TRBV6-5,TRBJ1-5,-,TGTGCCAGCAGCCACGACGGGGGGAATCAGCCCCAGCATTTT,CASSHDGGNQPQHF
-,15,TRBV6-5,TRBJ2-7,TRBD2,TGTGCCAGCAGGCACGGACTAGCGGGACCCTACGAGCAGTACTTC,CASRHGLAGPYEQYF
-,16,TRBV7-3,TRBJ2-5,-,TGTGCCAGCAGCTTAAAAGGGGGGGGGAACTGGGAGACCCAGTACTTC,CASSLKGGGNWETQYF
-,14,TRBV6-5,TRBJ2-1,TRBD2,TGTGCCAGCAGACCGGGACTAATATACAATGAGCAGCTCTTC,CASRPGLIYNEQLF
-,15,TRBV13,TRBJ2-2,TRBD2,TGTGCCAGCAGCTTAGTGGCGGGAGGGACCGGGGAGCTGTTTTTT,CASSLVAGGTGELFF
few,16,TRBV7-9,TRBJ1-2,TRBD1,TGTGCCAGCAGCCCACCGGACAGGGATCTTAACTATGGCTACACCTTC,CASSPPDRDLNYGYTF
-,12,TRBV30,TRBJ2-1,-,TGTGCCTGGAGTGGACAGTTCAATGAGCAGTTCTTC,CAWSGQFNEQFF
once,17,TRBV5-6,TRBJ2-5,TRBD2,TGTGCCAGCAGCTTGCCTAAACTAGCGGGAGGCGGAGAGACCCAGTACTTC,CASSLPKLAGGGETQYF
few,11,TRBV6-6,TRBJ1-2,-,TGTGCCAGCAGATATAACTATGGCTACACCTTC,CASRYNYGYTF
-,19,TRBV14,TRBJ2-3,-,TGTGCCAGCAGCCAAGAAGGTCTGTCGAGGCGGGGACGCACAGATACGCAGTATTTT,CASSQEGLSRRGRTDTQYF
few,13,TRBV30,TRBJ1-2,-,TGTGCCTGGAGTGTTGGGGGGGACTATGGCTACACCTTC,CAWSVGGDYGYTF
-,14,TRBV6-6,TRBJ2-5,TRBD1,TGTGCCAGCAGTTACGGACAGGGGTGGGAGACCCAGTACTTC,CASSYGQGWETQYF
-,15,TRBV9,TRBJ2-7,-,TGTGCCAGCAGCGTAGCTGACGGGAGCTATTACGAGCAGTACTTC,CASSVADGSYYEQYF
-,18,TRBV11-1,TRBJ2-6,-,TGTGCCAGCAGCTTTTGGAGGGAACGGCCCTCTGGGGCCAACGTCCTGACTTTC,CASSFWRERPSGANVLTF